Shown below are 19 T cell receptor beta chains from a single sample sequenced in a study of blood T cell repertoires in COVID-19. Profiled with immunoSEQ multiplex PCR; TCRdb holds only in-frame clones, not every one. The sample lists 55,000 to 80,000 clones; 65% to 85% were seen once. Sequenced: peripheral blood. The source of these receptors is a human donor in a cohort sampled during active COVID-19.

The V call is TRBV5-5, the J call TRBJ1-5, with 10 bases fitting TRBD1. This CDR3 spans 15 amino acids. Germline V gives CDR1 SGHKS, CDR2 YYEKEE (reference sequence). V lost 4 bases and J lost 8; bases outside the gene matches: 9. The CDR3 region has the DNA TGTGCCAGCAGCCCGGGACAGGGGCCCCCAAAGCCCCAGCATTTT. It translates to CASSPGQGPPKPQHF.

This chain uses TRBV27 with TRBJ2-2; 11 bases line up with TRBD1. Germline V lookup: CDR1 MNHEY, CDR2 SMNVEV (reference sequence). CDR3 size: 17 residues. V was clipped by 6 bases and J by 1 base; unmatched bases: 7. The CDR3 loop reads CASRRTGGVGNTGELFF. As DNA, the CDR3 is TGTGCCAGCAGACGGACAGGGGGCGTAGGGAACACCGGGGAGCTGTTTTTT.

This chain links TRBV5-1 with TRBJ2-7; D uncertain. This CDR3 is built from 14 residues. In germline, CDR1 is SGHRS, CDR2 YFSETQ. V lost 0 bases, J lost 2 bases, and 9 bases lay in between. The CDR3 loop is CASSLAQYTYEQYF. The DNA of the CDR3 is TGCGCCAGCAGCTTGGCCCAGTACACCTACGAGCAGTACTTC.

The V gene is TRBV5-4, the J gene TRBJ2-1; no definite D call. Germline V CDR1 and CDR2: SGHNT, YYREEE (reference sequence). The V gene lost 2 bases and the J gene lost 8 bases, with 5 bases spanning the gap. The CDR3 has 11 residues. CDR3 residues: CASSFGHEQFF. The CDR3 coding sequence is TGTGCCAGCAGCTTTGGGCATGAGCAGTTCTTC.

The rearrangement links TRBV6-4 to TRBJ1-2; TRBD1 agrees at 8 bases. Germline assignment: CDR1 MRHNA and CDR2 SNTAGT. J gave up 6 bases and V 5 bases, and 11 bases lay outside the gene matches. CDR3 size: 15 residues. CDR3 loop: CASSPTGGTSHGYTF. The CDR3 nucleotides are TGTGCCAGCAGTCCCACAGGGGGGACCTCCCATGGCTACACCTTC.

The chain joins TRBV11-1 to TRBJ1-1; D gene ambiguous. Trimming took 6 bases from V and 2 from J, leaving 10 bases between them. Germline values: CDR1 SGHAT, CDR2 FQDESV (reference sequence). This CDR3 comprises 13 residues. CDR3 in amino acids: CASSSRENTEAFF. DNA of the CDR3: TGTGCCAGCAGTTCGAGGGAAAACACTGAAGCTTTCTTT.

This sequence joins TRBV5-1 and TRBJ2-2; TRBD1 aligns across 10 bases. The V and J ends lost 5 bases and 7 bases, in that order; junction bases with no gene match: 5. In germline, CDR1 is SGHRS, CDR2 YFSETQ. The CDR3 has 14 residues. The CDR3 DNA sequence: TGCGCCAGCAGGCTGGACAGGGGGTACGGGGAGCTGTTTTTT. This encodes CASRLDRGYGELFF.

The chain uses TRBV2 and TRBJ2-2; D not resolved. The V end was cut by 5 bases, the J end by 4 bases, with 8 bases between. Germline V gene sequence: CDR1 SNHLY, CDR2 FYNNEI. The CDR3 length is 13 residues. CDR3 coding DNA: TGTGCCAGCAGTTCCGGCGGCACCGGGGAGCTGTTTTTT. Protein product: CASSSGGTGELFF.

V is TRBV7-2 and J is TRBJ1-1, with D possibly being TRBD1 (5 bases). The germline V and J ends were trimmed by 5 bases and 3 bases, with 16 bases remaining between them. The CDR3 has 15 amino acids. Germline V gene data show CDR1 as SGHTA and CDR2 as FQGNSA. The DNA of the CDR3 is TGTGCCAGCAGCCTGGCGGGGGGGGAGTACACTGAAGCTTTCTTT. Its translation is CASSLAGGEYTEAFF.

The genes are TRBV7-9 and TRBJ2-5; possible D gene TRBD2, 5 bases. The CDR3 sequence is 15 residues long. Germline V lookup: CDR1 SEHNR, CDR2 FQNEAQ (reference sequence). Trimming left V 8 bases short and J 0 bases short, with 16 bases between. Here the CDR3 DNA reads TGTGCCAGCGGCTCAAGCGGAAGCTACCAAGAGACCCAGTACTTC. Its protein product is CASGSSGSYQETQYF. Combining the CDR3 with reference TRBV7-9 and TRBJ2-5 gives the whole variable domain DTGVSQNPRHKITKRGQNVTFRCDPISEHNRLYWYRQTLGQGPEFLTYFQNEAQLEKSRLLSDRFSAERPKGSFSTLEIQRTEQGDSAMYLCASGSSGSYQETQYFGPGTRLLVL.

V and J are TRBV6-1 and TRBJ1-6; 9 nucleotides agree with TRBD1. V dropped 4 bases and J dropped 5; count of bases not matched to a gene: 6. Germline V gene lookup returns CDR1 MNHNS and CDR2 SASEGT. This CDR3 is 16 amino acids long. The CDR3 nucleotides are TGTGCCAGCAGTGGGGGACAGGGACGAAATAATTCACCCCTCCACTTT. It is translated as CASSGGQGRNNSPLHF.

This rearrangement joins TRBV10-3 to TRBJ2-1; tentative D call: TRBD1 (5 bases). The CDR3 spans 13 residues. Germline loops: CDR1 ENHRY, CDR2 SYGVKD. Trimming cost V 8 bases and J 7 bases, with 15 bases left between them. CDR3 DNA sequence: TGTGCCATCGGGCAGGGTGTATGGAATGAGCAGTTCTTC. Its protein is CAIGQGVWNEQFF.

The V and J genes are TRBV19 and TRBJ1-2; 8 nucleotides agree with TRBD1. The length of the CDR3 is 15 residues. The germline gives CDR1 LNHDA, CDR2 SQIVND (reference sequence). V was pared by 3 bases and J by 1 base, with 4 bases of the junction left unmatched. The CDR3 DNA reads TGTGCCAGTAGTATGCCCGGACAGGGTAACTATGGCTACACCTTC. It encodes CASSMPGQGNYGYTF.

The gene calls are TRBV2 and TRBJ2-2, with D perhaps TRBD2 (6 bases). Germline V gene lookup returns CDR1 SNHLY and CDR2 FYNNEI. V was shortened by 6 bases and J by 3 bases, with 11 bases between the two germline ends. This CDR3 is built from 14 residues. CDR3 bases: TGTGCCAGCAGAGTGGGACTCCACACCGGGGAGCTGTTTTTT. Protein: CASRVGLHTGELFF.

The chain couples TRBV29-1 to TRBJ1-2; D perhaps matches TRBD1 (5 bases). CDR1 and CDR2 from the germline V gene are SQVTM and ANQGSEA. The germline V and J ends were trimmed by 3 bases and 2 bases, with 13 bases remaining between them. There are 14 residues in the CDR3. CDR3 region: CSVEPAWGNYGYTF. CDR3 nucleotides: TGCAGCGTTGAGCCCGCATGGGGCAACTATGGCTACACCTTC. The full variable domain, in which reference TRBV29-1 and TRBJ1-2 provide the parts outside the CDR3, is SAVISQKPSRDICQRGTSLTIQCQVDSQVTMMFWYRQQPGQSLTLIATANQGSEATYESGFVIDKFPISRPNLTFSTLTVSNMSPEDSSIYLCSVEPAWGNYGYTFGSGTRLTVV.

This clone was seen just once. J is TRBJ2-1 and V is TRBV12-3 or TRBV12-4; D may be TRBD2 (5 bases). The V end was cut by 5 bases, the J end by 11 bases, with 10 bases between. The CDR3 is 11 residues long. The CDR3 reads CASSPGLQQFF. The CDR3 region has the DNA TGTGCCAGCAGTCCAGGACTTCAGCAGTTCTTC.

The V and J genes are TRBV7-8 and TRBJ2-5, with 11 bases matching TRBD2. This CDR3 contains 17 residues. Trimming cost V 4 bases and J 5 bases; bases outside gene matches: 12. In germline, CDR1 is SGHVS, CDR2 FQNEAQ. The chain's CDR3 is CASSSYPLAGVTETQYF. As DNA, the CDR3 is TGTGCCAGCAGCTCCTACCCACTAGCGGGAGTAACGGAGACCCAGTACTTC.

V gene TRBV15 combines with J gene TRBJ2-5, with a possible D match to TRBD1 (6 bases). V was trimmed by 8 bases and J by 5 bases, leaving 18 bases between them. The CDR3 is made up of 14 amino acids. Germline CDR1 is LNHNV and CDR2 is YYDKDF (reference sequence). CDR3 nucleotide sequence: TGTGCCACCGGCTGGCCCTCGAGGGGGGAGACCCAGTACTTC. It is translated as CATGWPSRGETQYF.

The V gene is TRBV24-1, the J gene TRBJ2-3; D is perhaps TRBD2 (5 bases). V lost 4 bases and J 9 bases, leaving 13 bases between the germline ends. Per germline, CDR1 KGHDR and CDR2 SFDVKD. This CDR3 has 13 residues. As DNA, the CDR3 is TGTGCCACCAGTGACCCGCTTGAGGGAACGCAGTATTTT. Encoded protein: CATSDPLEGTQYF.